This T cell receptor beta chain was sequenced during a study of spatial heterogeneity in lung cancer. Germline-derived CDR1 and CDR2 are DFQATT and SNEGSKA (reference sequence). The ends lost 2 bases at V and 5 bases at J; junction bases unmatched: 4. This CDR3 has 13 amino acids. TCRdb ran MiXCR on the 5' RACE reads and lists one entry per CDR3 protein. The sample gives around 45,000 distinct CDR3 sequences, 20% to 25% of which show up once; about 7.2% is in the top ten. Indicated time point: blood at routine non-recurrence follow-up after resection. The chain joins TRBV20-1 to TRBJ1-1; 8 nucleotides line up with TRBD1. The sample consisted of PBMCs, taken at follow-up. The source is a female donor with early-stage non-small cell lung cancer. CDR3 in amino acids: CSARKQGGTEAFF. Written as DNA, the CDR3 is TGCAGTGCTAGAAAACAGGGGGGTACTGAAGCTTTCTTT.